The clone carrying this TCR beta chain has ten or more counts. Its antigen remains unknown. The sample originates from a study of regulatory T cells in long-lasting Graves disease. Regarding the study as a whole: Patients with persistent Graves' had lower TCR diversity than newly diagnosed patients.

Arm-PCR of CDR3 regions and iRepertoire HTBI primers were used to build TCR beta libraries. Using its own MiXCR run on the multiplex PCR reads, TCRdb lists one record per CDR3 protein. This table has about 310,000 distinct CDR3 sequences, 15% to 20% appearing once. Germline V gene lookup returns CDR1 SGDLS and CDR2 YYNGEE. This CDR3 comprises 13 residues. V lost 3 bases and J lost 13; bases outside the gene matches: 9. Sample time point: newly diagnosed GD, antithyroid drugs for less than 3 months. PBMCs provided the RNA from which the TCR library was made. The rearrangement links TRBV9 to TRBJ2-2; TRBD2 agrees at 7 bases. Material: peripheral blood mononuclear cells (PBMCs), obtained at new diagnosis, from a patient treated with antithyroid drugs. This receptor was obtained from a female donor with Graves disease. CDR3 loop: CASSGGGVGSLFF. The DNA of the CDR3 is TGTGCCAGCAGCGGGGGGGGAGTCGGGTCGCTGTTTTTT.